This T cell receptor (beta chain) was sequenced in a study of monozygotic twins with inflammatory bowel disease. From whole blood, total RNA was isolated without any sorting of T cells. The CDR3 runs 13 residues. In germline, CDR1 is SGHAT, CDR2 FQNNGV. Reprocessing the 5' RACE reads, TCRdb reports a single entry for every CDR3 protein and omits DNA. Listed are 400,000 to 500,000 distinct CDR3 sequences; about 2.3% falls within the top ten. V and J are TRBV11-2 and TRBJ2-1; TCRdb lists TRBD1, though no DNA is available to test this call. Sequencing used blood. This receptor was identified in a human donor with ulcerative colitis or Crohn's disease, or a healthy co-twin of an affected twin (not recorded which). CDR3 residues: CASRPGTTNEQFF.